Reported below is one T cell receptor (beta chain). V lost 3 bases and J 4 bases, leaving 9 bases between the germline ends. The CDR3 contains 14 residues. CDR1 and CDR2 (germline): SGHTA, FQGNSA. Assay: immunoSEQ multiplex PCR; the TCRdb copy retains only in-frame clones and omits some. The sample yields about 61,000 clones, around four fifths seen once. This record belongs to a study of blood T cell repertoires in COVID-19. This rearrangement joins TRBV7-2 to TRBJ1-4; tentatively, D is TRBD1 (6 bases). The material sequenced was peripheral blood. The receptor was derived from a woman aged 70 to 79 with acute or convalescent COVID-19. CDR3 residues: CASSFDRNNEKLFF. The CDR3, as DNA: TGTGCCAGCAGCTTTGACAGGAATAATGAAAAACTGTTTTTT.